The present T cell receptor (beta chain) was sequenced within a study of CD8 T cells in Susac syndrome. This CDR3 comprises 14 residues. V lost 6 bases and J lost 2, with 8 bases in between. From germline, CDR1 is SGHAT and CDR2 FQNNGV. Random hexamers were used to reverse transcribe the RNA input (0.5 to 1 ug). A multiplex approach, immunoSEQ multiplex PCR, amplified TCR beta CDR3 across 54 Vbeta and 13 Jbeta. Via MiXCR, TCRdb re-called the immunoSEQ multiplex PCR reads, giving one row per CDR3 protein. This table has about 210,000 distinct CDR3 sequences, 95% appearing once. The study sequenced TCR beta in blood CD8+ and CD4+ T cells.

The rearrangement joins TRBV11-2 to TRBJ2-6; no clear D. Sequencing input: CD4+ T cells from PBMCs. The clonotype originates from a human donor with multiple sclerosis. CDR3 protein: CASSHAAGANVLTF. The DNA for the CDR3 is TGTGCCAGCAGTCACGCGGCTGGGGCCAACGTCCTGACTTTC.